The sample holds many counts of the clone carrying this TCR beta chain. TCRdb ran MiXCR on the RT-PCR reads and lists one entry per CDR3 protein. The sample records approximately 720,000 distinct CDR3 sequences, approximately 14% being singletons. Sequenced input: memory CD4+ T cells from blood. This clonotype was obtained from a female donor in good health, serving as a healthy control.

This chain's CDR3 is CASSQALRSSGRVHEQFF. In DNA, the CDR3 is TGCGCCAGCAGCCAAGCCCTTAGGTCTAGCGGGAGGGTCCATGAGCAGTTCTTC. This chain connects TRBV4-3 to TRBJ2-1; TRBD2 matches 12 bases. Germline assignment: CDR1 LGHNA and CDR2 YSLEER. V was pared by 1 base and J by 8 bases, with 12 bases of the junction left unmatched. The CDR3 is 18 amino acids.